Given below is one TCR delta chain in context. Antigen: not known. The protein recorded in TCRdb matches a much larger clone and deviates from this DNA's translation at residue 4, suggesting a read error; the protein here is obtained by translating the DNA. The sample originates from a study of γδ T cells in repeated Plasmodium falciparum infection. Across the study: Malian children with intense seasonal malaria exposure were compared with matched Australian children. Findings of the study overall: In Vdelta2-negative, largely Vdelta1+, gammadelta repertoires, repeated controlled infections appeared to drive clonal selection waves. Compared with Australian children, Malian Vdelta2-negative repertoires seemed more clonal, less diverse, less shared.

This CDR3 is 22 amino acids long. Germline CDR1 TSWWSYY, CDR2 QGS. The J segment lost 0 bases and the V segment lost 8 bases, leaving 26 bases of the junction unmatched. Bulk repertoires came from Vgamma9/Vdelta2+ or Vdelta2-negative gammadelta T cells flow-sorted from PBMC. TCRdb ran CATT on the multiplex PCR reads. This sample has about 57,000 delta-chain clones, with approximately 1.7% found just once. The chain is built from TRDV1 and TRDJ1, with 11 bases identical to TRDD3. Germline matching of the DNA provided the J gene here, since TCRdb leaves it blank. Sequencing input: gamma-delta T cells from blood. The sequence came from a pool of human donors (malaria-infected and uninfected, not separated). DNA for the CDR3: TGTGCTCTTAGGGCCCCTGTTGGGCCTGACTGGGGGATATTGACGTACACCGATAAACTCATCTTT. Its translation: CALRAPVGPDWGILTYTDKLIF.